Below are 8 T cell receptor beta chains sequenced from a single sample in a study of T-cell reconstitution after alpha-beta-depleted transplantation in children. Preparing the TCRbeta library involved the use of unique molecular identifiers. TCRdb reprocessed the PCR reads with MiXCR, giving one entry per CDR3 protein. Of nearly 20,000 distinct CDR3 sequences listed, about an eighth were seen once; the top ten hold roughly 37%. The sequencing used PBMCs, mostly from graft donor cells, collected 60 days after TCRalphabeta/CD19-depleted stem cell transplant. These receptors were taken from a female patient aged 2-9 years who had a stem cell transplant for congenital amegakaryocytic thrombocytopenia, so the T cells may come from the graft donor.

This clonotype was found many times. This rearrangement joins TRBV7-2 to TRBJ1-1; unclear D gene. The V end lost 5 bases, the J end lost 2 bases, and 12 bases lay between the germline ends. The V gene's germline CDR1 is SGHTA and CDR2 FQGNSA. The CDR3 runs 14 residues. The CDR3 region is CASSPGRANTEAFF. Written as DNA, the CDR3 is TGTGCCAGCAGCCCTGGGAGGGCTAACACTGAAGCTTTCTTT.

The chain uses TRBV7-6 and TRBJ2-1; unclear D gene. Germline lookup yields CDR1 SGHVS and CDR2 FNYEAQ. The CDR3 runs 16 residues. V was clipped by 5 bases and J by 3 bases, with 17 bases between them. The CDR3 DNA sequence: TGTGCCAGCAGCCCCAAGTTTGCGGTGGTCTACAATGAGCAGTTCTTC. This gives the protein CASSPKFAVVYNEQFF.

The table lists this clonotype with many counts. This chain joins TRBV6-5 and TRBJ2-7; unclear D gene. V gave up 6 bases and J gave up 0 bases, with 6 bases separating them. CDR1 and CDR2 from the germline V gene are MNHEY and SVGAGI. There are 12 residues in the CDR3. The CDR3 here is CASRSVSYEQYF. The CDR3 nucleotides read TGTGCCAGCAGATCGGTCTCCTACGAGCAGTACTTC.

This clonotype was counted at least ten times. J is TRBJ1-1 and V is TRBV29-1; D is undetermined. The CDR3 is 11 residues long. V lost 5 bases and J lost 10, with 14 bases in between. The germline CDR1 and CDR2 sequences are SQVTM and ANQGSEA. CDR3 coding DNA: TGCAGCGTTTTCCACGGACGTAGAGCTTTCTTT. Encoded protein: CSVFHGRRAFF.

In the case of this clonotype: At one boundary the junction diverges from the germline segment, which might be a read error. The chain joins TRBV4-2 to TRBJ2-7; tentative D call: TRBD2 (5 bases). The germline gives CDR1 LGHNA, CDR2 YNFKEQ. The CDR3 covers 14 residues. DNA for the CDR3: TGTGCCAGCGGCCATGGACTCCTCCCCTACGAGCAGTACTTC. It codes for CASGHGLLPYEQYF.

This clonotype was observed at least ten times. The V and J genes are TRBV5-1 and TRBJ2-3; D is possibly TRBD1 or TRBD2 (6 bases each). The V gene's germline CDR1 is SGHRS and CDR2 YFSETQ. This CDR3 comprises 16 residues. V was clipped by 0 bases and J by 1 base, with 12 bases between them. CDR3 residues: CASSLVGGVGTDTQYF. DNA for the CDR3: TGCGCCAGCAGCTTGGTGGGGGGCGTGGGCACAGATACGCAGTATTTT.

This clonotype has a count of ten or more. The rearrangement uses TRBV20-1 and TRBJ2-7; maybe TRBD2 (5 bases). V was trimmed by 1 base and J by 0 bases, leaving 10 bases between them. This CDR3 has 14 amino acids. Germline assignment: CDR1 DFQATT and CDR2 SNEGSKA (reference sequence). The CDR3 loop is CSARGERGSYEQYF. DNA for the CDR3: TGCAGTGCTAGAGGGGAACGGGGCTCCTACGAGCAGTACTTC.

The chain recombines TRBV6-4 with TRBJ2-1; the D is unclear. The V gene lost 3 bases and the J gene lost 8 bases, with 17 bases spanning the gap. Germline V gene data show CDR1 as MRHNA and CDR2 as SNTAGT. The CDR3 extends over 15 amino acids. CDR3 protein: CASSEGDSLGYEQFF. In nucleotides, the CDR3 is TGTGCCAGCAGTGAAGGAGACTCGCTAGGGTATGAGCAGTTCTTC.